Below are 11 T cell receptor beta chains sequenced from a single sample in a study of cytomegalovirus exposure and HLA in healthy donors. The PCR made use of 60 Vbeta and 13 Jbeta primers. Sequenced by immunoSEQ multiplex PCR; TCRdb stores in-frame clones only, minus some. This table holds 200,000 or so clones, around 84% found once. The sequencing input was PBMCs. The receptor source for this set is a woman in her fifties or sixties in good health and CMV-seropositive.

The chain employs TRBV6-6 and TRBJ2-7; 10 bases line up with TRBD2. The germline V gene encodes CDR1 MNHNY and CDR2 SVGAGI (reference sequence). J lost 2 bases, V lost 2 bases, and 3 bases had no gene match. This CDR3 spans 15 amino acids. The CDR3 is CASSYTLAGAYEQYF. Here the CDR3 DNA reads TGTGCCAGCAGTTACACCCTAGCGGGGGCCTACGAGCAGTACTTC.

On this clone: At one end, the junction sequence differs from germline, possibly due to a read error. This specimen includes other DNA sequences encoding the same CDR3. The gene calls are TRBV5-3 and TRBJ2-5; 7 bases line up with TRBD1. TRBV5-3 is identified as an open reading frame with a role that is uncertain. This CDR3 is 14 amino acids long. CDR3 in DNA: TGTGCCAGGAGCTTCACAGGGGAACGAGAGACCCAGTACTTC. This translates into CARSFTGERETQYF.

The chain couples TRBV6-6 to TRBJ2-7, with 7 bases that match TRBD2. The length of the CDR3 is 14 residues. The junction had 8 bases not matched to a gene; V was cut back by 7 bases and J by 2 bases. Germline V gene sequence: CDR1 MNHNY, CDR2 SVGAGI (reference sequence). The CDR3, as DNA: TGTGCCAGCACACTGGGGAGGGGAACCTACGAGCAGTACTTC. Its translation is CASTLGRGTYEQYF.

This chain uses TRBV7-2 with TRBJ2-5; a weak D match, TRBD1 (5 bases). The CDR3 loop spans 13 amino acids. V gave up 5 bases and J gave up 6 bases, with 13 bases separating them. CDR1 is SGHTA, CDR2 FQGNSA, per germline. This chain's CDR3 is CASSQDQGKTQYF. The CDR3 DNA sequence: TGTGCCAGCAGCCAGGACCAGGGAAAGACCCAGTACTTC.

The chain employs TRBV7-2 and TRBJ1-2; 10 bases fit TRBD1. Trimming cost V 0 bases and J 6 bases; bases outside gene matches: 13. Germline CDR1 reads SGHTA; CDR2 reads FQGNSA. This CDR3 is built from 18 residues. CDR3 loop: CASSLALGQGGNSNGYTF. In nucleotides, the CDR3 is TGTGCCAGCAGCTTAGCGCTTGGACAGGGGGGGAACTCCAATGGCTACACCTTC.

The V and J genes are TRBV10-1 and TRBJ1-2, with 7 bases matching TRBD1. Germline values: CDR1 WNHNN, CDR2 SYGVQD (reference sequence). This CDR3 region has 16 residues. The junction had 17 bases not matched to a gene; V was cut back by 10 bases and J by 3 bases. CDR3 nucleotide sequence: TGCGCCATCCCGCACCCGGTGGGGACAGACTACTATGGCTACACCTTC. Amino acids: CAIPHPVGTDYYGYTF.

The chain joins TRBV28 to TRBJ2-2, with 12 bases fitting TRBD2. V gave up 8 bases and J gave up 1 base; unmatched junction bases: 8. Germline loops: CDR1 MDHEN, CDR2 SYDVKM. The CDR3 totals 17 residues. CDR3 nucleotides: TGTGCCAGCGGCCCTAGCGGGGGGGCAAGGAACACCGGGGAGCTGTTTTTT. Translated: CASGPSGGARNTGELFF.

The chain uses TRBV12-5 and TRBJ2-2; 10 positions agree with TRBD1. The CDR3 contains 18 residues. The V gene end was trimmed by 1 base and the J gene end by 5 bases; junction bases not matched to a gene: 10. Germline CDR1 reads LGHNT; CDR2 reads FRNRAP. CDR3 nucleotides: TGTGCTAGTGGTTTGGATCCGTCCGGGACAGGGGTGACCGGGGAGCTGTTTTTT. It codes for CASGLDPSGTGVTGELFF.

This chain joins TRBV11-3 and TRBJ1-1; D is undetermined. V was trimmed by 3 bases and J by 3 bases, leaving 8 bases between them. The CDR3 extends over 13 amino acids. CDR1 SGHNT and CDR2 YENEEA come from the germline V gene. The CDR3 bases are TGTGCCAGCAGCTTTCGGTTGGACACTGAAGCTTTCTTT. Its protein is CASSFRLDTEAFF.

This chain links TRBV10-3 with TRBJ1-1, with 8 positions matching TRBD1. Germline CDR1 reads ENHRY; CDR2 reads SYGVKD. The CDR3 is 15 residues long. Trimming cost V 2 bases and J 4 bases; bases outside gene matches: 6. The DNA of the CDR3 is TGTGCCATCAGTGAGGACAGGGGAATCGGCACTGAAGCTTTCTTT. Protein product: CAISEDRGIGTEAFF.

J is TRBJ2-1 and V is TRBV28; 11 bases map to TRBD2. The length of the CDR3 is 17 residues. Germline values: CDR1 MDHEN, CDR2 SYDVKM. The junction had 8 bases not matched to a gene; V was cut back by 3 bases and J by 4 bases. CDR3 nucleotide sequence: TGTGCCAGCAGTTTTATTGGAGGGACTAGCGGATACAATGAGCAGTTCTTC. It codes for CASSFIGGTSGYNEQFF.